This T cell receptor (beta chain) was found in a study of control samples from healthy donors and cancer patients. Using immunoSEQ multiplex PCR, the repertoire was profiled, and TCRdb retains in-frame clones only, with some absent. Of around 170,000 clones in the sample, roughly 92% were seen once. Trimming removed 2 bases from V and 4 bases from J, with 9 bases in between. Germline V gives CDR1 SGHRS, CDR2 YFSETQ. CDR3 length equals 14 residues. The chain recombines TRBV5-1 with TRBJ2-2; D is unresolved. Material for sequencing was blood. This TCR came from a man aged 30 to 39 in good health. As DNA, the CDR3 is TGCGCCAGCAGCTTTCTAGGACCCACCGGGGAGCTGTTTTTT. Protein sequence: CASSFLGPTGELFF.